These 21 T cell receptor beta chains were all obtained from the same sample, sequenced in a study of blood T cells in healthy people across ages. Alongside a J-beta primer mix, a sample-barcoded 5' primer served in a second PCR lasting roughly 7 to 12 cycles. MiXCR, run by TCRdb on the 5' RACE reads, gives a single entry per CDR3 protein. Here the sample spans about 780,000 distinct CDR3 sequences, around half being singletons. The sequencing input was blood. These TCRs come from an elderly man in good health.

This chain joins TRBV7-9 and TRBJ1-5; TRBD1 matches at 7 bases. CDR1 SEHNR and CDR2 FQNEAQ come from the germline V gene (reference sequence). V lost 5 bases, J lost 2 bases, and 6 bases stayed unmatched. The CDR3 sequence is 15 residues long. The CDR3 coding sequence is TGTGCCAGCAGCGGTGGGACAGTTGGCAATCAGCCCCAGCATTTT. Its translation: CASSGGTVGNQPQHF. Using reference TRBV7-9 and TRBJ1-5 for the parts outside the CDR3, the full variable domain is DTGVSQNPRHKITKRGQNVTFRCDPISEHNRLYWYRQTLGQGPEFLTYFQNEAQLEKSRLLSDRFSAERPKGSFSTLEIQRTEQGDSAMYLCASSGGTVGNQPQHFGDGTRLSIL.

CDR3 region: CASSPLGSGSGTDTQYF. CDR3 in DNA: TGTGCCAGCAGCCCCCTGGGTTCGGGGAGCGGGACAGATACGCAGTATTTT. The V and J genes are TRBV9 and TRBJ2-3, with a possible D match to TRBD2 (6 bases). The germline V and J ends were trimmed by 4 bases and 3 bases, with 21 bases remaining between them. The V gene's germline CDR1 is SGDLS and CDR2 YYNGEE. This CDR3 comprises 17 residues.

In this sample, this clonotype turned up a few times. The V gene is TRBV20-1, the J gene TRBJ2-5; TRBD2 aligns across 7 bases. Germline V gene data show CDR1 as DFQATT and CDR2 as SNEGSKA (reference sequence). With V trimmed by 3 bases and J by 3 bases, 4 bases remained unmatched. This CDR3 comprises 13 residues. In DNA form, the CDR3 reads TGCAGTGCTAGTTGGCTAGCGGAAGAGACCCAGTACTTC. Translating it yields CSASWLAEETQYF.

This chain uses TRBV7-2 with TRBJ2-1; no definite D call. Germline-derived CDR1 and CDR2 are SGHTA and FQGNSA. The CDR3 runs 13 residues. V shed 0 bases and J shed 7 bases, with 7 bases lying between them. In nucleotides, the CDR3 is TGTGCCAGCAGCTTAGCTACTCGAAATGAGCAGTTCTTC. It codes for CASSLATRNEQFF.

This clonotype turned up a few times. The chain uses TRBV5-5 and TRBJ2-7; D is possibly TRBD1 or TRBD2 (5 bases each). Trimming left V 0 bases short and J 7 bases short, with 14 bases between. Per germline, CDR1 SGHKS and CDR2 YYEKEE (reference sequence). The CDR3 is 14 residues long. The DNA of the CDR3 is TGTGCCAGCAGCTTGGGAGGGGCCGACGTGGAGCAGTACTTC. This codes for CASSLGGADVEQYF.

V is TRBV3-1 and J is TRBJ2-4, with D possibly matching TRBD2 (5 bases). Germline V gives CDR1 LGHDT, CDR2 YNNKEL (reference sequence). CDR3 size: 15 residues. V lost 5 bases to trimming and J lost 3 bases, with 14 bases between them. As DNA, the CDR3 is TGTGCCAGCAGCACTCGCTTTGAGGGCAAAAACATTCAGTACTTC. Its translation is CASSTRFEGKNIQYF.

This clonotype was detected only a few times. The chain carries TRBV7-9 and TRBJ2-5, with D possibly TRBD1 on 6 matching bases. Germline CDR1 SEHNR, CDR2 FQNEAQ (reference sequence). Trimming pared 2 bases from V and 4 bases from J, leaving 8 bases between. The CDR3 runs 13 residues. CDR3 bases: TGTGCCAGCAGCTTACCAGGGGTAGAGACCCAGTACTTC. Translating it yields CASSLPGVETQYF. Variable domain in full (rest from reference TRBV7-9 and TRBJ2-5): DTGVSQNPRHKITKRGQNVTFRCDPISEHNRLYWYRQTLGQGPEFLTYFQNEAQLEKSRLLSDRFSAERPKGSFSTLEIQRTEQGDSAMYLCASSLPGVETQYFGPGTRLLVL.

The J gene is TRBJ1-1, the V gene TRBV29-1; 7 nucleotides align to TRBD1. The J segment lost 0 bases and the V segment lost 7 bases, leaving 11 bases of the junction unmatched. CDR3 length: 15 residues. Germline loops: CDR1 SQVTM, CDR2 ANQGSEA. This CDR3 is CSGYRGTVMNTEAFF. The DNA of the CDR3 is TGCAGCGGCTACCGCGGGACAGTAATGAACACTGAAGCTTTCTTT.

The chain recombines TRBV7-2 with TRBJ2-5; D could derive from TRBD1 or TRBD2 (6 bases each). There are 15 residues in the CDR3. Looked up from germline, CDR1 is SGHTA and CDR2 is FQGNSA. The V end was cut by 2 bases, the J end by 3 bases, with 13 bases between. DNA of the CDR3: TGTGCCAGCAGCTTATGGGCGGGACAAGAAGAGACCCAGTACTTC. It encodes CASSLWAGQEETQYF.

This clonotype was seen only a few times. The rearrangement joins TRBV9 to TRBJ1-2; D not certain. Germline V gene sequence: CDR1 SGDLS, CDR2 YYNGEE. V was shortened by 0 bases and J by 6 bases, with 15 bases between the two germline ends. This CDR3 has 15 amino acids. CDR3 protein: CASSVAGYDSDGYTF. CDR3 bases: TGTGCCAGCAGCGTAGCGGGGTATGACTCGGATGGCTACACCTTC.

The V gene is TRBV28, the J gene TRBJ2-7; D gene uncertain. The CDR3 spans 14 residues. The germline CDR1 and CDR2 sequences are MDHEN and SYDVKM. The V and J ends lost 5 bases and 5 bases respectively, with 16 bases between them. The CDR3 coding sequence is TGTGCCAGCAGTCTTGGGAAGGGTGCCCACGAGCAGTACTTC. Protein: CASSLGKGAHEQYF.

This chain joins TRBV9 and TRBJ2-3; 7 bases are a match to TRBD2. V lost 0 bases, J lost 6 bases, and 7 bases stayed unmatched. The CDR3 length is 15 residues. CDR1 and CDR2 from the germline V gene are SGDLS and YYNGEE. CDR3 region: CASSVESGTQDTQYF. DNA of the CDR3: TGTGCCAGCAGCGTAGAGAGCGGGACGCAGGATACGCAGTATTTT.

This clonotype was seen a few times. This chain links TRBV10-3 with TRBJ2-5, with 12 bases identical to TRBD2. Germline CDR1 and CDR2: ENHRY and SYGVKD. The junction had 5 bases not matched to a gene; V was cut back by 6 bases and J by 3 bases. The length of the CDR3 is 15 residues. The CDR3 region has the DNA TGTGCCATCAGGGGGACTAGCGGGCAAGAAGAGACCCAGTACTTC. Protein product: CAIRGTSGQEETQYF.

CDR3 residues: CASSALAPGETQYF. CDR3 nucleotide sequence: TGTGCCAGCAGTGCACTAGCCCCAGGGGAGACCCAGTACTTC. V gene TRBV2 combines with J gene TRBJ2-7; perhaps TRBD2 as D (6 bases). The J call may be mistaken, given a closer DNA end match to TRBJ2-5. Per germline, CDR1 SNHLY and CDR2 FYNNEI. The CDR3 consists of 14 residues.

The chain has TRBV20-1 and TRBJ2-2; 11 bases agree with TRBD2. Unmatched junction bases numbered 7, after V lost 6 bases and J lost 4 bases. CDR1 and CDR2 (germline): DFQATT, SNEGSKA (reference sequence). The CDR3 has 15 amino acids. Here the CDR3 reads CSAITSGGPTGELFF. In DNA form, the CDR3 reads TGCAGTGCGATTACTAGCGGGGGCCCCACCGGGGAGCTGTTTTTT.

V is TRBV29-1 and J is TRBJ2-7, with 10 bases that match TRBD1. Germline assignment: CDR1 SQVTM and CDR2 ANQGSEA. V shed 6 bases, J shed 2 bases, and the junction held 4 bases outside the gene matches. The CDR3 has 13 residues. The CDR3: CSVRDRGTYEQYF. CDR3 DNA sequence: TGCAGCGTCAGGGACAGGGGAACCTACGAGCAGTACTTC.

V and J are TRBV7-9 and TRBJ1-1, with D unresolved. Trimming removed 2 bases at V and 7 bases at J, with 14 bases between. The CDR3 is made up of 14 amino acids. In germline, CDR1 is SEHNR, CDR2 FQNEAQ (reference sequence). The CDR3 DNA reads as TGTGCCAGCAGCTTACCCCGGGGTTCCGGTGAAGCTTTCTTT. Translation gives CASSLPRGSGEAFF.

This sequence joins TRBV12-3 or TRBV12-4 and TRBJ1-4; D unresolved. This CDR3 is 13 amino acids long. Trimming stripped 6 bases from V and 6 bases from J, with 11 bases between. The CDR3, as DNA: TGTGCCAGCAGGGCAGGCACTGATGAAAAACTGTTTTTT. Residues: CASRAGTDEKLFF.

V gene TRBV20-1 combines with J gene TRBJ1-5; D unclear. Trimming took off 0 bases at V and 4 bases at J, with 7 bases between the two ends. In germline, CDR1 is DFQATT, CDR2 SNEGSKA (reference sequence). This CDR3 has 13 residues. Written as DNA, the CDR3 is TGCAGTGCTAGAGATCGGTGGAATCAGCCCCAGCATTTT. Translation: CSARDRWNQPQHF.

The chain combines TRBV20-1 with TRBJ2-7, with 7 positions matching TRBD1. The CDR3 is 13 residues long. The V gene's germline CDR1 is DFQATT and CDR2 SNEGSKA (reference sequence). Trimming cost V 4 bases and J 0 bases; bases outside gene matches: 3. CDR3 bases: TGCAGTGCTAAACGACAGGGCTCCTACGAGCAGTACTTC. This translates into CSAKRQGSYEQYF.

This clonotype was counted only a few times. The rearrangement uses TRBV5-1 and TRBJ2-7; D unclear. CDR1 is SGHRS and CDR2 is YFSETQ in the germline V gene. The CDR3 runs to 14 residues. Trimming cost V 5 bases and J 6 bases, with 18 bases left between them. This CDR3 is CASSPSGKGGEQYF. DNA for the CDR3: TGCGCCAGCAGTCCATCAGGCAAGGGTGGCGAGCAGTACTTC.